This passage covers 27 T cell receptor beta chains from one sample sequenced in a study of T-cell memory formation after mild COVID-19. TCRdb passed the 5' RACE reads through MiXCR, listing each CDR3 protein once. The table lists about 13,000 distinct CDR3 sequences, approximately 20% of them singletons. The specimen sequenced was PBMCs or a T cell subset sorted from them (not recorded which). The receptors were sampled from an adult woman who had mild COVID-19 (a few samples of this study predate the infection). Cell type and time point are not known.

This clonotype was counted ten times or more. This chain connects TRBV5-1 to TRBJ2-5; TRBD2 might be the D (5 bases). This CDR3 region has 16 residues. V was pared by 0 bases and J by 4 bases, with 16 bases between. Looked up from germline, CDR1 is SGHRS and CDR2 is YFSETQ. The CDR3 DNA is TGCGCCAGCAGCTTGGCCGTATCGGGGTACCCAGAGACCCAGTACTTC. Its translation: CASSLAVSGYPETQYF. Supplemented by reference TRBV5-1 and TRBJ2-5, the full variable domain reads KAGVTQTPRYLIKTRGQQVTLSCSPISGHRSVSWYQQTPGQGLQFLFEYFSETQRNKGNFPGRFSGRQFSNSRSEMNVSTLELGDSALYLCASSLAVSGYPETQYFGPGTRLLVL.

This clonotype was counted at least ten times. The CDR3 nucleotides read TGTGCCAGCAGCCCCCGCCAAGGGCAGGGAACAGATACGCAGTATTTT. Translated: CASSPRQGQGTDTQYF. The chain is built from TRBV7-6 and TRBJ2-3, with D tentatively TRBD1 (5 bases). Germline assignment: CDR1 SGHVS and CDR2 FNYEAQ. Trimming pared 5 bases from V and 3 bases from J, leaving 18 bases between. The CDR3 runs 16 residues.

This clonotype was observed many times. The chain links TRBV19 to TRBJ1-2, with a possible D match to TRBD1 (6 bases). This CDR3 comprises 14 residues. Per germline, CDR1 LNHDA and CDR2 SQIVND (reference sequence). V was trimmed by 4 bases and J by 0 bases, leaving 9 bases between them. CDR3 sequence reads: CASSRQDSNYGYTF. CDR3 nucleotides: TGTGCCAGTAGTAGACAGGATTCTAACTATGGCTACACCTTC.

This clonotype was seen many times. The chain has TRBV7-9 and TRBJ1-2, with D uncertain. Germline V gene data show CDR1 as SEHNR and CDR2 as FQNEAQ (reference sequence). The CDR3 has 12 amino acids. DNA of the CDR3: TGTGGGAGAGGACGGGCAAACTATGGCTACACCTTC. It specifies CGRGRANYGYTF.

This clonotype was seen at least ten times. This chain links TRBV7-9 with TRBJ1-1; 7 bases map to TRBD1. Trimming took 0 bases from V and 4 from J; bases not matched to a gene: 11. This CDR3 contains 17 residues. The germline V gene encodes CDR1 SEHNR and CDR2 FQNEAQ (reference sequence). In DNA, the CDR3 is TGTGCCAGCAGCTTAGCTCCGGGACAGCGGAAGGGCACTGAAGCTTTCTTT. Amino acids: CASSLAPGQRKGTEAFF.

This clonotype was detected many times. The J gene is TRBJ2-6, the V gene TRBV7-2; possibly TRBD1 for D (5 bases). Per germline, CDR1 SGHTA and CDR2 FQGNSA. Trimming pared 4 bases from V and 2 bases from J, leaving 9 bases between. The CDR3 is 15 residues long. The chain's CDR3 is CASSSLGPGANVLTF. The CDR3 coding sequence is TGTGCCAGCAGCTCTTTGGGGCCTGGGGCCAACGTCCTGACTTTC.

This clonotype was picked up many times. The chain links TRBV5-1 to TRBJ2-3; the match to TRBD2 covers 15 bases. V was clipped by 4 bases and J by 4 bases; unmatched bases: 4. The CDR3 is 16 amino acids. Germline lookup yields CDR1 SGHRS and CDR2 YFSETQ. In nucleotides, the CDR3 is TGCGCCAGCAGCGCACGGACTAGCGGGGGGGCAGATACGCAGTATTTT. Translated: CASSARTSGGADTQYF.

The table lists this clonotype with many counts. The chain combines TRBV10-3 with TRBJ1-2, with D tentatively TRBD1 (5 bases). The V end lost 8 bases, the J end lost 4 bases, and 11 bases lay between the germline ends. The CDR3 runs 12 residues. Germline-derived CDR1 and CDR2 are ENHRY and SYGVKD. CDR3 region: CAIFGAGYGYTF. The CDR3, as DNA: TGTGCCATCTTTGGGGCCGGCTATGGCTACACCTTC.

This clonotype came up many times. CDR3 nucleotide sequence: TGTGCCAGCAGTGCCTCGCCTACCTACGAGCAGTACTTC. Translating it yields CASSASPTYEQYF. The chain combines TRBV25-1 with TRBJ2-7; D is uncertain. Germline V gene lookup returns CDR1 MGHDK and CDR2 SYGVNS. The CDR3 is 13 residues long. The V end lost 4 bases, the J end lost 2 bases, and 9 bases lay between the germline ends.

This clonotype is medium-sized (0.01 to 0.1%) by share. The J gene is TRBJ2-7, the V gene TRBV24-1; 10 nucleotides align to TRBD1. The CDR3 consists of 16 residues. With V trimmed by 3 bases and J by 1 base, 5 bases remained unmatched. Germline assignment: CDR1 KGHDR and CDR2 SFDVKD. CDR3 region: CATSDPRDRGSYEQYF. As DNA, the CDR3 is TGTGCCACCAGTGATCCGAGGGACAGGGGTTCCTACGAGCAGTACTTC.

This clonotype was seen repeatedly, ten times or more. Here the CDR3 DNA reads TGTGCCAGCAGCGGGTGGGACCAACAGAACACTGAAGCTTTCTTT. Protein product: CASSGWDQQNTEAFF. The chain has TRBV9 and TRBJ1-1; D is perhaps TRBD1 (5 bases). V was clipped by 3 bases and J by 1 base, with 13 bases between them. CDR3 length: 15 amino acids. In germline, CDR1 is SGDLS, CDR2 YYNGEE.

This clonotype was seen repeatedly, ten times or more. The chain is built from TRBV7-9 and TRBJ1-6, with unresolved D. Trimming shortened V by 1 base and J by 5 bases, and 9 bases separated the two germline ends. The CDR3 sequence is 15 residues long. Germline V gene data show CDR1 as SEHNR and CDR2 as FQNEAQ (reference sequence). Written as DNA, the CDR3 is TGTGCCAGCAGCTTAGGGCGTCGGGATAATTCACCCCTCCACTTT. It translates to CASSLGRRDNSPLHF.

This clonotype was observed once. V gene TRBV12-3 or TRBV12-4 combines with J gene TRBJ2-1, with a weak D call TRBD2 (6 bases). V was trimmed by 4 bases and J by 7 bases, leaving 14 bases between them. This CDR3 is 14 amino acids long. For the CDR3, the DNA is TGTGCCAGCAGTTACCAAGCGGGTGTAAATGAGCAGTTCTTC. This sequence encodes CASSYQAGVNEQFF.

This clonotype is medium-sized within its sample. This chain joins TRBV20-1 and TRBJ2-7; D may be TRBD2 (6 bases). The CDR3 runs 16 residues. Trimming took 2 bases from V and 5 from J, leaving 22 bases between them. CDR1 and CDR2 from the germline V gene are DFQATT and SNEGSKA (reference sequence). The CDR3 coding sequence is TGCAGTGCTAGATCCGGGAGCGTAGCACAGAGCCACGAGCAGTACTTC. Translation: CSARSGSVAQSHEQYF.

The chain links TRBV5-1 to TRBJ2-5; TRBD2 matches 9 bases. The CDR3 consists of 14 residues. The junction had 5 bases not matched to a gene; V was cut back by 3 bases and J by 5 bases. Germline assignment: CDR1 SGHRS and CDR2 YFSETQ. For the CDR3, the DNA is TGCGCCAGCAGCTCGACTAGCGGTGCGGAGACCCAGTACTTC. Translation gives CASSSTSGAETQYF.

The CDR3, as DNA: TGTGCCAGCAGTGAAAGGCTAGATCAGCCCCAGCATTTT. It specifies CASSERLDQPQHF. This chain joins TRBV2 and TRBJ1-5; D unresolved. With 2 bases removed from V and 5 bases from J, the gap between germline ends came to 7 bases. The CDR3 sequence is 13 residues long. The germline gives CDR1 SNHLY, CDR2 FYNNEI.

This clonotype ranks as medium-sized (0.01 to 0.1%). This sequence joins TRBV4-3 and TRBJ2-7; tentative D call: TRBD1 (5 bases). V shed 1 base and J shed 2 bases, with 9 bases lying between them. Germline CDR1 is LGHNA and CDR2 is YSLEER. The CDR3 spans 14 residues. The CDR3 DNA sequence: TGCGCCAGCAGCCAAGTGATAGGGGCCTACGAGCAGTACTTC. Its protein product is CASSQVIGAYEQYF.

This clonotype was observed at least ten times. The chain is built from TRBV6-2 or TRBV6-3 and TRBJ2-1; TRBD2 aligns across 13 bases. Germline CDR1 reads MNHEY; CDR2 reads SVGEGT. V shed 7 bases, J shed 7 bases, and the junction held 16 bases outside the gene matches. The CDR3 runs to 18 residues. The CDR3 is CASTTLPGLAGVGNEQFF. CDR3 coding DNA: TGTGCCAGCACCACCCTCCCCGGACTAGCGGGAGTAGGAAATGAGCAGTTCTTC.

This clonotype counts as medium-sized. This chain uses TRBV6-5 with TRBJ1-2; 7 bases fit TRBD1. The length of the CDR3 is 16 residues. CDR1 is MNHEY and CDR2 is SVGAGI in the germline V gene. The trim removed 0 bases at V and 6 bases at J, leaving 10 bases unmatched. The CDR3 DNA is TGTGCCAGCAGTTACTCGTTGCGGGACAGAGAGGATGGCTACACCTTC. Its protein is CASSYSLRDREDGYTF.

This clonotype occurred many times. This may come from a read error, since a much larger clone is one base off. The CDR3 region is CASTQGYEQYF. As DNA, the CDR3 is TGTGCCAGCACCCAGGGGTACGAGCAGTACTTC. The gene calls are TRBV12-3 or TRBV12-4 and TRBJ2-7, with D possibly being TRBD1 (6 bases). This CDR3 contains 11 residues. The V end lost 7 bases, the J end lost 4 bases, and 8 bases lay between the germline ends.

This clonotype has ten or more counts. The chain joins TRBV27 to TRBJ1-5, with 7 bases lining up with TRBD1. J gave up 6 bases and V 3 bases, and 5 bases lay outside the gene matches. Germline V lookup: CDR1 MNHEY, CDR2 SMNVEV (reference sequence). The CDR3 has 14 residues. The CDR3 bases are TGTGCCAGCAGTTTCTACAGGGGCAGTCAGCCCCAGCATTTT. This translates into CASSFYRGSQPQHF.

The chain couples TRBV7-9 to TRBJ2-3; a possible D gene is TRBD1 (5 bases). The V end was cut by 5 bases, the J end by 4 bases, with 16 bases between. The length of the CDR3 is 15 residues. Germline V gene data show CDR1 as SEHNR and CDR2 as FQNEAQ (reference sequence). The CDR3 reads CASSVPRGPSDTQYF. DNA of the CDR3: TGTGCCAGCAGCGTGCCTAGGGGCCCCTCAGATACGCAGTATTTT.

This clonotype has only one observation. V usage is TRBV9 and J usage is TRBJ1-5; 7 bases agree with TRBD1. Unmatched junction bases numbered 5, after V lost 0 bases and J lost 5 bases. Germline CDR1 reads SGDLS; CDR2 reads YYNGEE. The CDR3 loop spans 15 amino acids. CDR3 loop: CASSVGWQGDQPQHF. The CDR3 coding sequence is TGTGCCAGCAGCGTAGGATGGCAGGGGGATCAGCCCCAGCATTTT.

This clonotype has ten or more counts. The V gene is TRBV10-3, the J gene TRBJ2-3; TRBD2 matches at 11 bases. J was trimmed by 5 bases and V by 2 bases; bases with no gene match: 9. Germline V lookup: CDR1 ENHRY, CDR2 SYGVKD. The CDR3 is made up of 17 amino acids. The CDR3 nucleotides are TGTGCCATCAGTGAGACGGGACTAGCGGACCTGGGAGATACGCAGTATTTT. Protein product: CAISETGLADLGDTQYF.

This clonotype was observed many times. V and J are TRBV4-3 and TRBJ2-7, with a tentative D call TRBD1 (5 bases). CDR1 and CDR2 from the germline V gene are LGHNA and YSLEER. V was clipped by 0 bases and J by 3 bases, with 12 bases between them. This CDR3 has 15 amino acids. The CDR3 spells CASSQDWSGIYEQYF. The CDR3 DNA sequence: TGCGCCAGCAGCCAAGATTGGTCAGGGATCTACGAGCAGTACTTC.

The chain combines TRBV7-2 with TRBJ2-5; D assignment may be TRBD1 or TRBD2 (5 bases each). The germline gives CDR1 SGHTA, CDR2 FQGNSA. The CDR3 sequence is 14 residues long. V dropped 4 bases and J dropped 5 bases, with 14 bases sitting between them. The DNA of the CDR3 is TGTGCCAGCAGCTCCGGGACGTTGGCGGAGACCCAGTACTTC. Protein sequence: CASSSGTLAETQYF.

The chain combines TRBV10-3 with TRBJ2-7; 8 nucleotides align to TRBD2. V was pared by 2 bases and J by 4 bases, with 10 bases of the junction left unmatched. The CDR3 spans 16 residues. Germline loops: CDR1 ENHRY, CDR2 SYGVKD. This CDR3 reads CAISEGGGLAPYEQYF. CDR3 coding DNA: TGTGCCATCAGTGAGGGGGGAGGACTAGCCCCATACGAGCAGTACTTC.